This T cell receptor beta chain was found in a study of shared clonotypes between healthy human individuals. This clone is a singleton in its sample. The CDR3 runs 13 residues. From germline, CDR1 is SGHTA and CDR2 FQGNSA. V was cut by 0 bases and J by 7 bases, with 7 bases left in between. Each subset's genomic DNA was shared equally among a number of immunoSEQ plates. TCRdb's copy holds only in-frame clones and misses some; the assay was immunoSEQ multiplex PCR. This table has a few hundred thousand clones, around four fifths appearing once. This sequence joins TRBV7-2 and TRBJ2-1, with D possibly TRBD1 on 5 matching bases. The clonotype was recovered from a man under 40 in good health. The sample was memory CD4+ T cells sorted from blood. As for subset: CD45RA-negative fraction. Here the CDR3 reads CASSLAQGNEQFF. In DNA, the CDR3 is TGTGCCAGCAGCTTAGCCCAGGGAAATGAGCAGTTCTTC.